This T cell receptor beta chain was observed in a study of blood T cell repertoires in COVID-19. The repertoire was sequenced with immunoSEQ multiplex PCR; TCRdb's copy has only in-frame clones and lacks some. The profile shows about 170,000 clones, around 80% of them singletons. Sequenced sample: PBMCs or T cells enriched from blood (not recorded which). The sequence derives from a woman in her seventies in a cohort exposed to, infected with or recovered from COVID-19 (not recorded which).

The CDR3 region is CSALTGGYEQYF. DNA for the CDR3: TGCAGCGCTTTGACAGGGGGCTACGAGCAGTACTTC. The J gene is TRBJ2-7, the V gene TRBV29-1; 9 bases are shared with TRBD1. V was pared by 7 bases and J by 3 bases, with 4 bases of the junction left unmatched. In germline, CDR1 is SQVTM, CDR2 ANQGSEA. This CDR3 is built from 12 residues.